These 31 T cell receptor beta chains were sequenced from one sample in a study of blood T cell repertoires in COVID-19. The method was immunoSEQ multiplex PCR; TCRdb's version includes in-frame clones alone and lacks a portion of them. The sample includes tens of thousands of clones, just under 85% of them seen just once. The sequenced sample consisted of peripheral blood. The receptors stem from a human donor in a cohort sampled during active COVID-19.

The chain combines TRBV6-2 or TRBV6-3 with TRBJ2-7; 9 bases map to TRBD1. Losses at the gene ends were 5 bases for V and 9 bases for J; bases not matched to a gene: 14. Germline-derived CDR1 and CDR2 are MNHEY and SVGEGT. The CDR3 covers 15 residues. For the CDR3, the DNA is TGTGCCAGCAGTCCCTCATCCACAGGGGGCAAGGCGCAGTACTTC. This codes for CASSPSSTGGKAQYF.

CDR3 sequence reads: CASSLELAGGLGEQFF. CDR3 DNA: TGCGCCAGCAGCTTGGAACTAGCGGGGGGGCTTGGTGAGCAGTTCTTC. This chain joins TRBV5-1 and TRBJ2-1; 13 positions match TRBD2. The junction had 6 bases not matched to a gene; V was cut back by 0 bases and J by 9 bases. Germline V gene data show CDR1 as SGHRS and CDR2 as YFSETQ. The CDR3 contains 16 residues.

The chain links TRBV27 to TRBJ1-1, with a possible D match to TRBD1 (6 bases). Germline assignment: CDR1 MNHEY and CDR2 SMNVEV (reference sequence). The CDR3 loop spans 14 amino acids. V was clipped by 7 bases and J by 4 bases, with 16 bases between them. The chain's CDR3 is CASTSTGFGTEAFF. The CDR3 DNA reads TGTGCCAGCACCAGTACAGGGTTCGGCACTGAAGCTTTCTTT.

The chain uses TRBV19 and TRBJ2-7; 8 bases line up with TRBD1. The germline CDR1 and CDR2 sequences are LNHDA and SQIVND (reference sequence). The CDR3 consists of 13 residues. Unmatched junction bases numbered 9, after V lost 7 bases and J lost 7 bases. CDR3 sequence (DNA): TGTGCCAGTATGGGCAGGGGGCTTAAGGAGCAGTACTTC. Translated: CASMGRGLKEQYF. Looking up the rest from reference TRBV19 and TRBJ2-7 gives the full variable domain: DGGITQSPKYLFRKEGQNVTLSCEQNLNHDAMYWYRQDPGQGLRLIYYSQIVNDFQKGDIAEGYSVSREKKESFPLTVTSAQKNPTAFYLCASMGRGLKEQYFGPGTRLTVT.

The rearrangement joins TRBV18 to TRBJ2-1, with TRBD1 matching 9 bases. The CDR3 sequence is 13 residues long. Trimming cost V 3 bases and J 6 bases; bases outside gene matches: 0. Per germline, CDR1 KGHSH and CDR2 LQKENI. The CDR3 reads CASSPGQGNEQFF. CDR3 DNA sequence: TGTGCCAGCTCACCGGGACAGGGCAATGAGCAGTTCTTC.

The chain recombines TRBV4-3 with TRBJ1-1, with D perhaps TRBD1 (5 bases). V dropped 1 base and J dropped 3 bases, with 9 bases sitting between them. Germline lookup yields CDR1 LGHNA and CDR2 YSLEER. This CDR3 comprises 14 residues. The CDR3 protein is CASSQVDRDTEAFF. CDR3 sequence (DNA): TGCGCCAGCAGCCAAGTCGACAGAGACACTGAAGCTTTCTTT.

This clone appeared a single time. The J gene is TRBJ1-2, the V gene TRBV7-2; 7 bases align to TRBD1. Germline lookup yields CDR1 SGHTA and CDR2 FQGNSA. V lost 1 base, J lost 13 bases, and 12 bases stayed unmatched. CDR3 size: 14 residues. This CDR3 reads CASSLEVGRQGCTF. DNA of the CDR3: TGTGCCAGCAGCTTAGAAGTAGGGCGACAGGGTTGCACCTTC.

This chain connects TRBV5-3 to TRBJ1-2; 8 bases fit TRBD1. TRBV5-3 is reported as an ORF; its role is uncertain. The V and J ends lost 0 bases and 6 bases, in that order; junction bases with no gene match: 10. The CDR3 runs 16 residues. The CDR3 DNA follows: TGTGCCAGAAGCTTGGCCATTGGACAGGGAGGACATGGCTACACCTTC. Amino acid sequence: CARSLAIGQGGHGYTF.

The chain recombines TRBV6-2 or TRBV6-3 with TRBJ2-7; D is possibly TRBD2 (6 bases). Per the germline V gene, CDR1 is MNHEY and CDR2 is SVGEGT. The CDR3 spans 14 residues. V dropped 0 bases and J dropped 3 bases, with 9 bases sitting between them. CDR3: CASSYSGTVYEQYF. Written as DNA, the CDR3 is TGTGCCAGCAGTTACTCCGGGACTGTCTACGAGCAGTACTTC.

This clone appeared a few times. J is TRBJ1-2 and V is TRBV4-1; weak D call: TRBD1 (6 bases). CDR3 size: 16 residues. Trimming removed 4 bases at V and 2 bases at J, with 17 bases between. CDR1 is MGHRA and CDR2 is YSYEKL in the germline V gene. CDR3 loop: CASSPPRGALNYGYTF. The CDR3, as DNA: TGCGCCAGCAGCCCCCCCCGGGGGGCCCTAAACTATGGCTACACCTTC.

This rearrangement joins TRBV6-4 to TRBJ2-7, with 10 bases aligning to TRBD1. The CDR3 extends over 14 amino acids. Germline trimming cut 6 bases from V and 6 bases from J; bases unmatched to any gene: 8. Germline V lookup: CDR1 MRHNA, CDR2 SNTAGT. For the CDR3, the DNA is TGTGCCAGCAGGCAATCGGACAGGGGGGGCGAGCAGTACTTC. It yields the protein CASRQSDRGGEQYF.

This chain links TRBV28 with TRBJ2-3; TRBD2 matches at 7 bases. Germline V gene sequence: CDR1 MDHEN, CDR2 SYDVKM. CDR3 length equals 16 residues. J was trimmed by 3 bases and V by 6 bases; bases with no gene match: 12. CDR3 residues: CASRPLAVGRTDTQYF. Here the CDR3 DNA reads TGTGCCAGCAGACCCCTAGCGGTAGGTCGGACAGATACGCAGTATTTT.

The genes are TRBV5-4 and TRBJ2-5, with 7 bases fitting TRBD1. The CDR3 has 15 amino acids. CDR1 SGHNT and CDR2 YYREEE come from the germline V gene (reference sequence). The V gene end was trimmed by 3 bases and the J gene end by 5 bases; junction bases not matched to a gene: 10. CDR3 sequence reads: CASSWRSGQTETQYF. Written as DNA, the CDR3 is TGTGCCAGCAGCTGGAGGTCGGGACAGACGGAGACCCAGTACTTC. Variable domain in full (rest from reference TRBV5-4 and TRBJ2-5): ETGVTQSPTHLIKTRGQQVTLRCSSQSGHNTVSWYQQALGQGPQFIFQYYREEENGRGNFPPRFSGLQFPNYSSELNVNALELDDSALYLCASSWRSGQTETQYFGPGTRLLVL.

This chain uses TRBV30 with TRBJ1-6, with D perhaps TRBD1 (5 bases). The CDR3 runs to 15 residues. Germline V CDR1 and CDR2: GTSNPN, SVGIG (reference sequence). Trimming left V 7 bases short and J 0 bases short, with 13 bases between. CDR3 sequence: CASPVGGSYNSPLHF. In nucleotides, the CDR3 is TGTGCCTCTCCAGTGGGGGGCTCCTATAATTCACCCCTCCACTTT.

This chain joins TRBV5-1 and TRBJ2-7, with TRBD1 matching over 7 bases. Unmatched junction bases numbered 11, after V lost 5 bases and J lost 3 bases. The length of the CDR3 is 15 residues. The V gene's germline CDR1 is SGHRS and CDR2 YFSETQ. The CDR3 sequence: CASRKDRDGYYEQYF. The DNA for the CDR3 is TGCGCCAGCAGGAAAGACAGGGACGGCTACTACGAGCAGTACTTC.

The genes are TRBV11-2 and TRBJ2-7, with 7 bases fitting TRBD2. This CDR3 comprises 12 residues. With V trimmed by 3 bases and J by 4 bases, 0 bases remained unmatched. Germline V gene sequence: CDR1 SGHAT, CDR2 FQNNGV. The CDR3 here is CASSFGGYEQYF. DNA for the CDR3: TGTGCCAGCAGCTTCGGGGGGTACGAGCAGTACTTC.

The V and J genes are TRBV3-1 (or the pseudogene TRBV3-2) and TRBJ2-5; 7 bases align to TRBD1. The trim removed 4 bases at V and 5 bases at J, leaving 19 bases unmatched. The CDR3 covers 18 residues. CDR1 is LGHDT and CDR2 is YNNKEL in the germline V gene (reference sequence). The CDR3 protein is CASSPSPPGQPLWETQYF. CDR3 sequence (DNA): TGTGCCAGCAGCCCCTCGCCGCCGGGACAGCCGCTTTGGGAGACCCAGTACTTC.

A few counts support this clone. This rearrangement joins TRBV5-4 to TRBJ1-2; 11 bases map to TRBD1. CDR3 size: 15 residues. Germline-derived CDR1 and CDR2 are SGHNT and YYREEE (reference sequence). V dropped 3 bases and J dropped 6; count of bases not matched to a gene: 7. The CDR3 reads CASSWDRGYSDGYTF. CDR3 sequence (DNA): TGTGCCAGCAGCTGGGACAGGGGGTATTCGGATGGCTACACCTTC.

CDR3 nucleotide sequence: TGCGCCAGCAGGAAAGACAGTAGCAATCAGCCCCAGCATTTT. It specifies CASRKDSSNQPQHF. The chain is built from TRBV5-1 and TRBJ1-5, with a possible D match to TRBD1 (5 bases). The CDR3 is 14 amino acids. The V gene lost 5 bases and the J gene lost 0 bases, with 9 bases spanning the gap. Germline CDR1 SGHRS, CDR2 YFSETQ.

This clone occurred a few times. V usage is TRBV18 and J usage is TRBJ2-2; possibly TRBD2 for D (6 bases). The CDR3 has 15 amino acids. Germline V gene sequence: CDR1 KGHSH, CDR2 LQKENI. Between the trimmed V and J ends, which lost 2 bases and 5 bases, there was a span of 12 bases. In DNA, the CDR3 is TGTGCCAGCTCACCAAGGGCGGGAAGTACCGGGGAGCTGTTTTTT. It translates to CASSPRAGSTGELFF. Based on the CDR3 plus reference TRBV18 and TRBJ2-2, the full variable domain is NAGVMQNPRHLVRRRGQEARLRCSPMKGHSHVYWYRQLPEEGLKFMVYLQKENIIDESGMPKERFSAEFPKEGPSILRIQQVVRGDSAAYFCASSPRAGSTGELFFGEGSRLTVL.

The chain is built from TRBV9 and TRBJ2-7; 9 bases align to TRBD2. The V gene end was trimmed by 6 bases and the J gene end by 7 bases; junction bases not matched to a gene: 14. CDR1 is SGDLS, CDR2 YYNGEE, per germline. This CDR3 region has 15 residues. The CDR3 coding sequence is TGTGCCAGCACCCAGACCAGCGGGACTAGCCAGGAGCAGTACTTC. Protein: CASTQTSGTSQEQYF.

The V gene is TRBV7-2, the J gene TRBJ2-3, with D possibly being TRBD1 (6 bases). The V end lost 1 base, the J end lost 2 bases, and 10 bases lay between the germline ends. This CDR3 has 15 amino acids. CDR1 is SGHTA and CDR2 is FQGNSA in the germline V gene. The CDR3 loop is CASSLGGQTTDTQYF. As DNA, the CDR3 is TGTGCCAGCAGCTTAGGAGGACAGACCACAGATACGCAGTATTTT.

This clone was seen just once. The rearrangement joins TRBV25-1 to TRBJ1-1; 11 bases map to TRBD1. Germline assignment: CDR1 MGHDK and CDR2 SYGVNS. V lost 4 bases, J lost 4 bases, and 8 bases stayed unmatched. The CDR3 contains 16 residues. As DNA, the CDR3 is TGTGCCAGCAGTGGCCAACCAGGGACAGGGGGCACTGAAGCTTTCTTT. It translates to CASSGQPGTGGTEAFF. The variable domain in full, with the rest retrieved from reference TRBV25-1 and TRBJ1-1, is EADIYQTPRYLVIGTGKKITLECSQTMGHDKMYWYQQDPGMELHLIHYSYGVNSTEKGDLSSESTVSRIRTEHFPLTLESARPSHTSQYLCASSGQPGTGGTEAFFGQGTRLTVV.

Here the CDR3 DNA reads TGTGCCAGCAGTTTGGGGGACAGATCCTATGGCTACACCTTC. Amino acid sequence: CASSLGDRSYGYTF. The V gene is TRBV28, the J gene TRBJ1-2; TRBD1 aligns across 7 bases. V lost 3 bases, J lost 4 bases, and 5 bases stayed unmatched. Germline V gives CDR1 MDHEN, CDR2 SYDVKM. The CDR3 length is 14 residues.

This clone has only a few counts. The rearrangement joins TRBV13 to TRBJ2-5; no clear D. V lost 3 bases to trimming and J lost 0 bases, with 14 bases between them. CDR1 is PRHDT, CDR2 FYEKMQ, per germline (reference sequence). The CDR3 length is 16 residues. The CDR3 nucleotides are TGTGCCAGCAGCTTCTTTTCTTCTGGCTACCAAGAGACCCAGTACTTC. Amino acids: CASSFFSSGYQETQYF.

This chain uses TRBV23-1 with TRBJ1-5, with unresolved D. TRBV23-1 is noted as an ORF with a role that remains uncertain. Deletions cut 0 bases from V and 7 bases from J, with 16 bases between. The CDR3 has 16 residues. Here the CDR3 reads CASSQSNPQDSQPQHF. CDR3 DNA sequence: TGCGCCAGCAGTCAATCTAATCCTCAAGACTCACAGCCCCAGCATTTT.

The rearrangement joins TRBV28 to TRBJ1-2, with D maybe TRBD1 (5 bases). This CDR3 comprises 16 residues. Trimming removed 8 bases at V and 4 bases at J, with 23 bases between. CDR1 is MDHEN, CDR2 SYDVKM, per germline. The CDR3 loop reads CASLNERGSPVYGYTF. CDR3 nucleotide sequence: TGTGCCAGCCTTAATGAACGGGGGAGCCCCGTCTATGGCTACACCTTC.

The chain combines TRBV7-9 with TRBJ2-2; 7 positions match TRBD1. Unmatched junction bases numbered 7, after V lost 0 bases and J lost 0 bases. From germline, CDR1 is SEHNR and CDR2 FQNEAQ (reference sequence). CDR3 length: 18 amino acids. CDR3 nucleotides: TGTGCCAGCAGCTTAGCCGGGACAGCCTACGCGAACACCGGGGAGCTGTTTTTT. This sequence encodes CASSLAGTAYANTGELFF.

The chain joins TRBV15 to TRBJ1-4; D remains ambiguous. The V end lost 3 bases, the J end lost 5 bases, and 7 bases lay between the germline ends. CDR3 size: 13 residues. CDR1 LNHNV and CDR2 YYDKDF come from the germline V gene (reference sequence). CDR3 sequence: CATSRGPNEKLFF. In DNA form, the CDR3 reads TGTGCCACCAGCAGGGGCCCCAATGAAAAACTGTTTTTT.

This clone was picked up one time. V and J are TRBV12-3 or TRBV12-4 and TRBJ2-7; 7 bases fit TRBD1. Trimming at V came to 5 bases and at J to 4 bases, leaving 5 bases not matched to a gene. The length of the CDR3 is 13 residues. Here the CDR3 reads CASSRQGPYEQYF. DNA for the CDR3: TGTGCCAGCAGTAGACAGGGTCCGTACGAGCAGTACTTC.

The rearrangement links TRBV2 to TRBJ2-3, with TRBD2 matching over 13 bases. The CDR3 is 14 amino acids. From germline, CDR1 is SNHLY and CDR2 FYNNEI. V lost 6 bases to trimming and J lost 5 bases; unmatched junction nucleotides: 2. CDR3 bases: TGTGCCAGCAGGAGGACTAGCGGGGGAGATACGCAGTATTTT. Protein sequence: CASRRTSGGDTQYF.